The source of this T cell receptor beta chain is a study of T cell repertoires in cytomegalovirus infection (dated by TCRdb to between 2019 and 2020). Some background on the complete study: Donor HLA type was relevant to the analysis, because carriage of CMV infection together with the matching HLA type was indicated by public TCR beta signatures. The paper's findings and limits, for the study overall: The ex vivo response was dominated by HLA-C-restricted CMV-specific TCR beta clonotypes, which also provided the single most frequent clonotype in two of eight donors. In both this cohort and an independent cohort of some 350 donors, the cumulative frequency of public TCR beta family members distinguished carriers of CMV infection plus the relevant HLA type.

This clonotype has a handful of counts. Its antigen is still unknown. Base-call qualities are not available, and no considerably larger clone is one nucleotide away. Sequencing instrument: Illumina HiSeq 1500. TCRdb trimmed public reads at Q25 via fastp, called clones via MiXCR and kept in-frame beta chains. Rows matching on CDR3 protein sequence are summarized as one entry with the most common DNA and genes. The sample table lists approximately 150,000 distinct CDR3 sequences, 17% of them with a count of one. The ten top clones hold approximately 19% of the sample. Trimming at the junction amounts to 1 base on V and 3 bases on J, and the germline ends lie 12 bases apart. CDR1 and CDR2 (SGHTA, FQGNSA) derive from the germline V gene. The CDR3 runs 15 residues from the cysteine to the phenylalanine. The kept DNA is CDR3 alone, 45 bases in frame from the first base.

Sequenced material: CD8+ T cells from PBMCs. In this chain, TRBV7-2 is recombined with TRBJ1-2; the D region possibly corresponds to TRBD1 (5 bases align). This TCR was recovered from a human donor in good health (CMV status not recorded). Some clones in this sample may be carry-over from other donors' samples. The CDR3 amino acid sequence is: CASSLDPGLYYGYTF. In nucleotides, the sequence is TGTGCCAGCAGCTTAGACCCAGGGCTCTACTATGGCTACACCTTC.